Detailed here is one TCR beta chain. There is no known antigen for this receptor. Base qualities are not provided; no much larger clone lies one nucleotide away. This sample stems from a study of blood T cell repertoires in COVID-19 (dated by TCRdb to between 2020 and 2021). About the study as a whole: The collaborator samples originated in the United States, Italy and Spain and spanned the acute and convalescent phases of COVID-19. Samples came from the ongoing ImmuneRACE study (first 160 participants) plus 1,254 subjects from 6 global collaborators. The sample metadata nearly always contained a de-identified subject ID, COVID-19 status, age in years and sex. Subjects who had been exposed to COVID-19, were actively infected with it, or had recovered from it provided the deeply sampled blood TCRbeta repertoires that made up the dataset. Where available, HLA class I and class II types were taken from metadata supplied by the sample provider and were not determined by assay-based typing. The prospective study material was composed of cDNA or gDNA derived from T cells, B-cell-depleted T cells, or PBMCs. A freely available public database, intended as a resource for researchers studying the immune response to SARS-CoV-2, is where the repertoires were released.

The collaborating institutions used their own protocols to collect whole blood in K2EDTA tubes. For TCRbeta analysis, collaborator samples were shipped as frozen whole blood, as isolated PBMCs, or as DNA extracted from either sample type. TCRbeta CDR3 regions were amplified from genomic DNA by means of the immunoSEQ Assay, a bias-controlled multiplex PCR. The study's processing was this. The number of nucleated cells in each sample was estimated by amplification of reference gene primers within the assay. To quantify the absolute abundance of each unique TCRbeta CDR3 rearrangement, sequence reads were collapsed and filtered. For each sample, productive Simpson clonality was calculated by taking the square root of Simpson's diversity index across productive rearrangements. The table comes from immuneACCESS by way of TCRdb, which keeps in-frame sequences with V and J called. Part of the clones is missing from these tables; in studies checked, under half for an unresolved V gene and the rest for unknown reasons. The DNA was the basis for D and trimming; V, J and clone size are from that table. Here the sample has about 150,000 clones; approximately 81% occur a single time. In total, the top ten clones hold less than 50% of the sample.

The germline V gene (reference sequence) specifies DFQATT as CDR1 and SNEGSKA as CDR2. For this chain, trimming is 3 bases at the V end and 0 bases at the J end, and the number of junction bases without a gene match is 10. The CDR3, from cysteine to phenylalanine, totals 17 residues. The retained sequence is limited to the CDR3, 51 bases, with the frame set at the first base. Broad study findings and their caveats: How much clinical and demographic metadata was included differed by source and by participant, and the metadata was provided uncurated.

The sequence joins TRBV20-1 to TRBJ2-7, with 11 central nucleotides matching TRBD2. The sample was peripheral blood. The receptor comes from a human donor in a cohort sampled during active COVID-19. CDR3 region: CSASGVKGLADSYEQYF. The nucleotide sequence reads TGCAGTGCTAGTGGGGTCAAGGGACTAGCGGACTCCTACGAGCAGTACTTC.